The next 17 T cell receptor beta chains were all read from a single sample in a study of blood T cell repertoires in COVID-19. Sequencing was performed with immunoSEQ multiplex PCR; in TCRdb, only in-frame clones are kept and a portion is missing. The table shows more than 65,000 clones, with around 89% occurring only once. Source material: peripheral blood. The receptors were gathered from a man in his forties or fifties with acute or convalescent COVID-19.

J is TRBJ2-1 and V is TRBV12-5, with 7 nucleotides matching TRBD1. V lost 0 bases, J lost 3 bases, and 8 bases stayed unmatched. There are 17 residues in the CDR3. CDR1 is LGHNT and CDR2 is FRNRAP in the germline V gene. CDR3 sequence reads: CASGLVAGTVNYNEQFF. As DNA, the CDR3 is TGTGCTAGTGGTTTGGTAGCCGGGACAGTAAACTACAATGAGCAGTTCTTC.

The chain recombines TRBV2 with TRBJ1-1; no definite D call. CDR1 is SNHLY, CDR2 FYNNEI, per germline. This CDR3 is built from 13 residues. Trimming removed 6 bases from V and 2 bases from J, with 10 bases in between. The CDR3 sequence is CASSSLLNTEAFF. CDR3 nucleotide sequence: TGTGCCAGCAGCTCCCTCCTTAACACTGAAGCTTTCTTT.

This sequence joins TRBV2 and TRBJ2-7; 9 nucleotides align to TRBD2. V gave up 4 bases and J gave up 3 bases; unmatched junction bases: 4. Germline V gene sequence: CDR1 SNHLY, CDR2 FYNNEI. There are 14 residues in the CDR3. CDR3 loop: CASSGYSGGYEQYF. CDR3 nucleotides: TGTGCCAGCAGTGGTTATAGCGGGGGCTACGAGCAGTACTTC.

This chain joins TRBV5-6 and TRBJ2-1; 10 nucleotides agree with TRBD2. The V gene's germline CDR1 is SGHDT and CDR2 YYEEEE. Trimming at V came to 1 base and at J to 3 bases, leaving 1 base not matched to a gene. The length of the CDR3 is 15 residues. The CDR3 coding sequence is TGTGCCAGCAGCTTGAGGACTAGCGGCTACAATGAGCAGTTCTTC. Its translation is CASSLRTSGYNEQFF.

Here the CDR3 reads CASSQDGTSGGAVPYEQYF. CDR3 DNA sequence: TGCGCCAGCAGCCAAGATGGGACTAGCGGGGGGGCGGTCCCCTACGAGCAGTACTTC. V usage is TRBV4-1 and J usage is TRBJ2-7; 16 bases are shared with TRBD2. There are 19 residues in the CDR3. V shed 0 bases, J shed 2 bases, and the junction held 7 bases outside the gene matches. CDR1 and CDR2 (germline): MGHRA, YSYEKL.

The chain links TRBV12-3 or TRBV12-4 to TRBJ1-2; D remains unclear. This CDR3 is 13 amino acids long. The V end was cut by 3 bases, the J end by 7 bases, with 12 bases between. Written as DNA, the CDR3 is TGTGCCAGCAGTTTTAATGACGCGGCTGGCTACACCTTC. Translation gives CASSFNDAAGYTF.

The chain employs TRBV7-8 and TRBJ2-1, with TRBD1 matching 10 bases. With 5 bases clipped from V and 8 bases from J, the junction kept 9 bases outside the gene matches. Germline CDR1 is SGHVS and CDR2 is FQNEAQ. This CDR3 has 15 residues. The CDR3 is CASSQPGQGTHEQFF. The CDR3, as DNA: TGTGCCAGCAGCCAACCGGGACAGGGGACCCATGAGCAGTTCTTC.

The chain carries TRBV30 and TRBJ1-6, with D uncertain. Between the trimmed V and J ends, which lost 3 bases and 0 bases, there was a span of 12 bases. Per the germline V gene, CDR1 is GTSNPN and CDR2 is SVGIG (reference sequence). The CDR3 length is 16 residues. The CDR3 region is CAWSGISSSYNSPLHF. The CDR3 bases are TGTGCCTGGAGCGGTATAAGTAGCTCCTATAATTCACCCCTCCACTTT.

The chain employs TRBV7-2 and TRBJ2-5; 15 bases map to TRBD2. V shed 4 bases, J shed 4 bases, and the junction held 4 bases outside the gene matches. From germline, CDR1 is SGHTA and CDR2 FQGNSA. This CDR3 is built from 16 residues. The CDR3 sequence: CASSSGLAGGRETQYF. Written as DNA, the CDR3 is TGTGCCAGCAGCTCGGGACTAGCGGGGGGAAGAGAGACCCAGTACTTC. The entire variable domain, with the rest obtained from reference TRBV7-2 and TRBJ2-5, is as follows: GAGVSQSPSNKVTEKGKDVELRCDPISGHTALYWYRQSLGQGLEFLIYFQGNSAPDKSGLPSDRFSAERTGGSVSTLTIQRTQQEDSAVYLCASSSGLAGGRETQYFGPGTRLLVL.

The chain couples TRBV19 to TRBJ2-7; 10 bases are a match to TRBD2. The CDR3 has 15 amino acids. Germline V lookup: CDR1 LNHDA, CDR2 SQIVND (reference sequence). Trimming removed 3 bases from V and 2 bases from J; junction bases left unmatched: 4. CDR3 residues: CASSILAGVAYEQYV. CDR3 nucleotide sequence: TGTGCCAGTAGTATTCTAGCGGGGGTTGCCTACGAGCAGTACGTC.

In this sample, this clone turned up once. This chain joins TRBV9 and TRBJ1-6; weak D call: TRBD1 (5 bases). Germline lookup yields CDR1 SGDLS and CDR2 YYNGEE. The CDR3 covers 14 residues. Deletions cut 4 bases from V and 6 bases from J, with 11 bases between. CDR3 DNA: TGTGCCAGCAGCCCCCGACAGTTTAATTCACCCCTCCACTTT. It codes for CASSPRQFNSPLHF.

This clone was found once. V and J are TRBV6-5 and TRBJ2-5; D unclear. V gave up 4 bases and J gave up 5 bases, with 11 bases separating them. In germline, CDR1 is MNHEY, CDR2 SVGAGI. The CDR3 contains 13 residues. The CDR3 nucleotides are TGTGCCAGCAGTTCCCCGGGTCGGGAGACCCAGTACTTC. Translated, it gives CASSSPGRETQYF.

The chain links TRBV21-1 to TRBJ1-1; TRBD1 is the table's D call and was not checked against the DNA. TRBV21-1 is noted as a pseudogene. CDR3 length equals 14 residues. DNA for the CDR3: TGTGCCAGCAGCAAAGCCTTACAGGCGGCTAGAGCTTTCTTT. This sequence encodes CASSKALQAARAFF.

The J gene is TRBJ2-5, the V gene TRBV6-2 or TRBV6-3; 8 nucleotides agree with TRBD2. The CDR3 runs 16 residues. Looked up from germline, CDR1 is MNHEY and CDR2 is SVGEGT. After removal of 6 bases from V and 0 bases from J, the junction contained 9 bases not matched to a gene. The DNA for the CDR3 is TGTGCCAGCAGCCCCTGGGGGCGGGGGGACCAAGAGACCCAGTACTTC. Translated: CASSPWGRGDQETQYF.

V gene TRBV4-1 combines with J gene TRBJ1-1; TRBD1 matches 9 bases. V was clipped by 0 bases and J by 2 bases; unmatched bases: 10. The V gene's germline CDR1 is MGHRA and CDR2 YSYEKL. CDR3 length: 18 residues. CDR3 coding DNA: TGCGCCAGCAGCCAAGAACGGACAGGGGACACCCGTAACACTGAAGCTTTCTTT. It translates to CASSQERTGDTRNTEAFF.

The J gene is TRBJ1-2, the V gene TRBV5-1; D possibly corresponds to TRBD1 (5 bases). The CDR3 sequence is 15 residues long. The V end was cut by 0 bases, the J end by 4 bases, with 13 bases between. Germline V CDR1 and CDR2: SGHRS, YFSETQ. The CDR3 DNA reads TGCGCCAGCAGCTTGGGTGGGGCCAGGATCTATGGCTACACCTTC. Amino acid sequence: CASSLGGARIYGYTF.

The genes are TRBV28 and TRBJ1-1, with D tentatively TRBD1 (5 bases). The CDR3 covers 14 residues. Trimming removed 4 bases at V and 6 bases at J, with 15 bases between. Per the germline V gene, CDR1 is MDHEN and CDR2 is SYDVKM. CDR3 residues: CASSSSQGVAEAFF. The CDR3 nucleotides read TGTGCCAGCAGTTCCTCCCAGGGTGTGGCTGAAGCTTTCTTT.